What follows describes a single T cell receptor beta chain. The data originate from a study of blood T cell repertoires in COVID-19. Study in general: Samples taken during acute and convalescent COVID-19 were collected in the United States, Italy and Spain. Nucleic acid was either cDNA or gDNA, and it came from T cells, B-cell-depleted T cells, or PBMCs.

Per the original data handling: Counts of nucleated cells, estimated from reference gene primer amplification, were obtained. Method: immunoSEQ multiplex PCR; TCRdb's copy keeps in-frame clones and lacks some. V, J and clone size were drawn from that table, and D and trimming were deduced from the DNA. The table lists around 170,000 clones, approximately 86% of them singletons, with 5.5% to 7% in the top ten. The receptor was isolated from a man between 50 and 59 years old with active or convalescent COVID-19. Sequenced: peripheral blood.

CDR3 nucleotides: TGTGCCAGCAGTGCGCCGGGACAGGGTATTTACGAGCAGTACTTC. This codes for CASSAPGQGIYEQYF. The V call is TRBV27, the J call TRBJ2-7; 9 nucleotides line up with TRBD1. Germline V gene sequence: CDR1 MNHEY, CDR2 SMNVEV (reference sequence). V gave up 5 bases and J gave up 4 bases; unmatched junction bases: 9. The CDR3 spans 15 residues.